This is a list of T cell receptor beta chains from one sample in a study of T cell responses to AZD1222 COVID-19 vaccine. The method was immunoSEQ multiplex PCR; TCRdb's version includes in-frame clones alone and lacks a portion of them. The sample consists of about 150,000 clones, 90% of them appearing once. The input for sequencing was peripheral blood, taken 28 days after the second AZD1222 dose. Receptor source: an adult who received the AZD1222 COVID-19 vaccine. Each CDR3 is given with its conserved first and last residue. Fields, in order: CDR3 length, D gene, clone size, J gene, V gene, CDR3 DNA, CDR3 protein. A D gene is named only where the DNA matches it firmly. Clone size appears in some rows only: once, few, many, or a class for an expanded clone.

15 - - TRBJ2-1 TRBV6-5 TGTGCCAGCAGTCTAACAGGTCTATACTACAATGAGCAGTTCTTC CASSLTGLYYNEQFF
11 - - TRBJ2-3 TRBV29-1 TGCAGCGTTTGGGAGACCCGAAAGCAGTATTTT CSVWETRKQYF
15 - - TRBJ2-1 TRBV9 TGTGCCAGCAGCGTAGACGGCGGAACCTACAATGAGCAGTTCTTC CASSVDGGTYNEQFF
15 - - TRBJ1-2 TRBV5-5 TGTGCCAGCAGCCCGGTCGGACAGCGCGATTATGGCTACACCTTC CASSPVGQRDYGYTF
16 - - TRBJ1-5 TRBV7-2 TGTGCCAGCAGCCACGAAGGGACCGCTGGAAATCAGCCCCAGCATTTT CASSHEGTAGNQPQHF
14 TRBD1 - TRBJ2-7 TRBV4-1 TGCGCCAGCAGCCCGAACAGGGGGGCGTACGAGCAGTACTTC CASSPNRGAYEQYF
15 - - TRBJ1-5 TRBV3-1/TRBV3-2 TGTGCCAGCAGCCAAGCCTTCGGGAGCAATCAGCCCCAGCATTTT CASSQAFGSNQPQHF
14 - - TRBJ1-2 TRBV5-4 TGTGCCAGCAGCTCTGGCCAGGGTAGGGATGGCTACACCTTC CASSSGQGRDGYTF
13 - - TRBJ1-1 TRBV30 TGTGCCTGGAGTGGGGAAAGGAACACTGAAGCTTTCTTT CAWSGERNTEAFF
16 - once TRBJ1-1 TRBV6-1 TGTGCCAGCAGTGAAGACGGGGAACGGCTGAACACTGAAGCTTTCTTT CASSEDGERLNTEAFF
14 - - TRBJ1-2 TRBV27 TGTGCCAGCAGGGGCCTTTCCCTGGGCTATGGCTACACCTTC CASRGLSLGYGYTF
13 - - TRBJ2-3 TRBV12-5 TGTGCTAGTGGTTTGGCCCTTCGGGATACGCAGTATTTT CASGLALRDTQYF
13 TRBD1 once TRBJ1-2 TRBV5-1 TGCGCCAGCAGCTCCGGACAGGGGGTTGGCTACACCTTC CASSSGQGVGYTF
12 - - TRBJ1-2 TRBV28 TGTGCCAGCAGTTTATTAGCTCATGGCTACACCTTC CASSLLAHGYTF
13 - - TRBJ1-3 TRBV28 TGTGCCAGCAATTCAGGGGCCGGAAACACCATATATTTT CASNSGAGNTIYF
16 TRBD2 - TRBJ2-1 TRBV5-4 TGTGCCAGCAGCTTGGTCGGTAGCGGGGGGTTCGATGAGCAGTTCTTC CASSLVGSGGFDEQFF
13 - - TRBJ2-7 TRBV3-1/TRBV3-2 TGTGCCAGCAGCCAAGGACCTTACTACGAGCAGTACTTC CASSQGPYYEQYF
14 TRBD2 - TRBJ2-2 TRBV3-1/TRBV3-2 TGTGCCAGCAGCCTAGCGGGGCCCGTGGGGGAGCTGTTTTTT CASSLAGPVGELFF
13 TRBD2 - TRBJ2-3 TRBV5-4 TGTGCCAGCAGCTTAGCGGGAGCAGATACGCAGTATTTT CASSLAGADTQYF
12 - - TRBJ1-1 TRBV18 TGTGCCAGCTCATACAACAGGGCTGAAGCTTTCTTT CASSYNRAEAFF
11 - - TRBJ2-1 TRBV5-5 TGTGCCAGCAGCTTGGTTTCCCCCCAGTTCTTC CASSLVSPQFF
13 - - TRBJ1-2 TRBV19 TGTGCCAGTGAAAAGGGAACGGTTTCAGGCTACACCTTC CASEKGTVSGYTF
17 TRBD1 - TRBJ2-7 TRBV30 TGTGCCTGGAGTGTATACGTACAGGGGGCGATAAACTACGAGCAGTACTTC CAWSVYVQGAINYEQYF
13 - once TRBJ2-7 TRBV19 TGTGCCAGTAGTATTCCGGACAGCTACGAGCAGTACTTC CASSIPDSYEQYF
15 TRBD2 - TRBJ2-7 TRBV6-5 TGTGCCAGCAGACCCGGACTAGCGGGGGGCTACGAGCAGTACTTC CASRPGLAGGYEQYF
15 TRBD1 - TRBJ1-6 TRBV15 TGTGCCACCAGCAAACCGGGACAGGGCGGTTCACCCCTCCACTTT CATSKPGQGGSPLHF
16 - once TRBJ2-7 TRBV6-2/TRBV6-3 TGTGCCAGCAGTTACGGGGACAATCTATCCGCCTACGAGCAGTACTTC CASSYGDNLSAYEQYF
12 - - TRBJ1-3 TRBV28 TGTGCCAGCAGTCCCCCCGGAAACACCATATATTTT CASSPPGNTIYF
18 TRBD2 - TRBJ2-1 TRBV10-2 TGCGCCAGCAGTGAACGAACCGGGACTAGCGATGGTAGGAATGAGCAGTTCTTC CASSERTGTSDGRNEQFF
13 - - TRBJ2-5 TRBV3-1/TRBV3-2 TGTGCCAGCAGCCAAGCAAACGGGGAGACCCAGTACTTC CASSQANGETQYF
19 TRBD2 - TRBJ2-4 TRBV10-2 TGCGCCAGCAAAAAATCCGGACTAGCGGGAAGTGAGGGCAAAAACATTCAGTACTTC CASKKSGLAGSEGKNIQYF
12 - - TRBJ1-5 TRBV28 TGTGCCAGCAGTTTAGGGAGTCAGCCCCAGCATTTT CASSLGSQPQHF
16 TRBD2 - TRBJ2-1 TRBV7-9 TGTGCCAGCAGCCCCCGGACTAGCGGGGTGGAGAATGAGCAGTTCTTC CASSPRTSGVENEQFF
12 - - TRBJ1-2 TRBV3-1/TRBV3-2 TGTGCCAGCAGCCAATCAACGGGGGCCTACACCTTC CASSQSTGAYTF
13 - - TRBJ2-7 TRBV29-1 TGCAGCGTTGTTCAAGGGAACTCCTACGAGCAGTACTTC CSVVQGNSYEQYF
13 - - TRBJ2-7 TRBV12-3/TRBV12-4 TGTGCCAGCAGCCCGGCGGGGTACTACGAGCAGTACTTC CASSPAGYYEQYF
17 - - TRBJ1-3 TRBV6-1 TGTGCCAGCAGTGATATGAGAGGGACCCTCTCTGGAAACACCATATATTTT CASSDMRGTLSGNTIYF
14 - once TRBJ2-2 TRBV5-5 TGTGCCAGCAGCTTGGTACAGGACATAGGGGAGCTGTTTTTT CASSLVQDIGELFF
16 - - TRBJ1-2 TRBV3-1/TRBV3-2 TGTGCCAGCAGTCCCTGGTGGGGGGCGATTCTAGGTGGCTACACCTTC CASSPWWGAILGGYTF
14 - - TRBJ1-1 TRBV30 TGTGCCTGGAGTTCGGGGGAGGTGGACACTGAAGCTTTCTTT CAWSSGEVDTEAFF
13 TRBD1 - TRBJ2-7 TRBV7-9 TGTGCCAGCAGCTCGGACAGGGTTAACGAGCAGTACTTC CASSSDRVNEQYF